This TCR beta chain stems from a study of T-cell reconstitution after alpha-beta-depleted transplantation in children. Unique molecular identifiers were built into the TCRbeta library. From the PCR reads, TCRdb called clonotypes with MiXCR, one entry per CDR3 protein. The sample has under 350,000 distinct CDR3 sequences; 9.5% to 10% are singletons. V was cut by 3 bases and J by 9 bases, with 21 bases left in between. CDR1 LGHDT and CDR2 YNNKEL come from the germline V gene (reference sequence). CDR3 length equals 15 residues. This clonotype has at least ten counts. This material consisted of PBMCs from the stem cell graft donor, taken from the stem cell graft. The chain carries TRBV3-1 and TRBJ2-7, with D maybe TRBD2 (7 bases). This receptor was taken from a human donor who donated a stem cell graft to a child with SCID. CDR3 nucleotides: TGTGCCAGCAGCCAGACAGGCGGGGGCACCTCGGGGCAGTACTTC. This sequence encodes CASSQTGGGTSGQYF.